Listed here are 3 T cell receptor beta chains from one sample, sequenced in a study of T and B cells in COVID-19 patients. TRB rearrangements were amplified by multiplex PCR with BIOMED2 TRB-A/B primers. TCRdb re-analysed the multiplex PCR reads in MiXCR, keeping a single row per CDR3 protein. The sample includes more than 9,000 distinct CDR3 sequences, 30% of them seen just once. Blood genomic DNA input for TRB amplification was roughly 230-550 ng. The sequencing input was blood. These TCRs come from a human donor with active COVID-19.

The genes are TRBV12-3 or TRBV12-4 and TRBJ1-1; 7 bases are shared with TRBD1. The V segment lost 6 bases and the J segment 2 bases; nucleotides outside the gene matches: 18. CDR3 length: 18 amino acids. The CDR3 region is CASRLRNRGAGLNTEAFF. In nucleotides, the CDR3 is TGTGCCAGCAGGTTACGAAACAGGGGCGCGGGACTAAACACTGAAGCTTTCTTT.

V gene TRBV7-2 combines with J gene TRBJ2-3; TRBD2 matches 10 bases. V lost 2 bases and J lost 1; bases outside the gene matches: 9. The V gene's germline CDR1 is SGHTA and CDR2 FQGNSA. The CDR3 is made up of 18 amino acids. The CDR3 DNA follows: TGTGCCAGCAGCTTAAGGCTAGCGGGGGCCGAAGGCACAGATACGCAGTATTTT. Amino acid sequence: CASSLRLAGAEGTDTQYF.

This clonotype occurred a few times. V gene TRBV6-2 or TRBV6-3 combines with J gene TRBJ2-1; D may be TRBD2 (5 bases). CDR3 length: 15 amino acids. Germline loops: CDR1 MNHEY, CDR2 SVGEGT. The germline V and J ends were trimmed by 4 bases and 4 bases, with 14 bases remaining between them. CDR3 sequence (DNA): TGTGCCAGCAGTTTAGGACTTATTGGTTACAATGAGCAGTTCTTC. Its translation is CASSLGLIGYNEQFF.